A single sample gave rise to the 19 T cell receptor beta chains below, sequenced in a study of blood T cell repertoires in COVID-19. Data came from immunoSEQ multiplex PCR; TCRdb stores just in-frame clones and leaves some out. The table includes about 76,000 clones, under 95% detected once. The sample consisted of peripheral blood. The receptor set was obtained from a human donor in a cohort sampled during active COVID-19.

This clone has just one count. The chain is built from TRBV2 and TRBJ1-6, with D possibly matching TRBD1 (5 bases). The ends were cut back, 7 bases at V and 5 bases at J, with 21 bases in the middle. Germline-derived CDR1 and CDR2 are SNHLY and FYNNEI. The CDR3 contains 17 residues. For the CDR3, the DNA is TGTGCCAGCATGCCCCCCGCGGGGCTCGCCCATAATTCACCCCTCCACTTT. It encodes CASMPPAGLAHNSPLHF.

The rearrangement joins TRBV10-3 to TRBJ2-1, with TRBD1 matching 11 bases. Per germline, CDR1 ENHRY and CDR2 SYGVKD. Germline trimming cut 6 bases from V and 7 bases from J; bases unmatched to any gene: 5. This CDR3 has 14 residues. The CDR3 nucleotides are TGTGCCATCAGAGGACAGGGGGCACGGAATGAGCAGTTCTTC. Its protein is CAIRGQGARNEQFF.

The chain employs TRBV27 and TRBJ1-2; 8 nucleotides line up with TRBD1. Germline V gene data show CDR1 as MNHEY and CDR2 as SMNVEV (reference sequence). CDR3 length: 14 residues. V was pared by 1 base and J by 13 bases, with 11 bases of the junction left unmatched. The DNA for the CDR3 is TGTGCCAGCAGTTTATATACAGGGGGTGGGCGAGCCACCTTC. Translating gives CASSLYTGGGRATF.

In DNA form, the CDR3 reads TGTGCCAGCAGCCGGTCCAGGGCTGAGCAGTTCTTC. It is translated as CASSRSRAEQFF. The rearrangement joins TRBV7-2 to TRBJ2-1; weak D call: TRBD1 (5 bases). The CDR3 sequence is 12 residues long. Germline CDR1 is SGHTA and CDR2 is FQGNSA. With 5 bases removed from V and 9 bases from J, the gap between germline ends came to 11 bases.

This chain uses TRBV7-9 with TRBJ2-3; 12 positions agree with TRBD1. Per the germline V gene, CDR1 is SEHNR and CDR2 is FQNEAQ (reference sequence). J lost 1 base, V lost 5 bases, and 7 bases had no gene match. The CDR3 is 17 amino acids. Here the CDR3 reads CASSHPGQGARTDTQYF. In DNA form, the CDR3 reads TGTGCCAGCAGCCATCCGGGACAGGGGGCCCGCACAGATACGCAGTATTTT.

V gene TRBV12-3 or TRBV12-4 combines with J gene TRBJ1-2; TRBD1 is a possible D gene (5 bases). V was shortened by 6 bases and J by 8 bases, with 16 bases between the two germline ends. The CDR3 length is 13 residues. The CDR3 bases are TGTGCCAGCAGCCGCGGGACGGGGAGAGGCTACACCTTC. This codes for CASSRGTGRGYTF.

The chain combines TRBV5-4 with TRBJ2-3; D remains unclear. This CDR3 is 11 amino acids long. V was shortened by 6 bases and J by 6 bases, with 8 bases between the two germline ends. The germline CDR1 and CDR2 sequences are SGHNT and YYREEE (reference sequence). CDR3 sequence (DNA): TGTGCCAGCACCTCCGGGGATACGCAGTATTTT. Translated, it gives CASTSGDTQYF. Looking up the rest from reference TRBV5-4 and TRBJ2-3 gives the full variable domain: ETGVTQSPTHLIKTRGQQVTLRCSSQSGHNTVSWYQQALGQGPQFIFQYYREEENGRGNFPPRFSGLQFPNYSSELNVNALELDDSALYLCASTSGDTQYFGPGTRLTVL.

The V call is TRBV6-5, the J call TRBJ2-7; 8 positions agree with TRBD1. The J segment lost 1 base and the V segment lost 6 bases, leaving 2 bases of the junction unmatched. This CDR3 comprises 13 residues. CDR1 is MNHEY, CDR2 SVGAGI, per germline. As DNA, the CDR3 is TGTGCCAGCAGGGGGGACAGGTCCTACGAGCAGTACTTC. Protein: CASRGDRSYEQYF.

This clone was picked up one time. V usage is TRBV19 and J usage is TRBJ2-5, with 9 positions matching TRBD1. The CDR3 is made up of 13 amino acids. V was pared by 5 bases and J by 10 bases, with 8 bases of the junction left unmatched. CDR1 and CDR2 from the germline V gene are LNHDA and SQIVND (reference sequence). CDR3 protein: CASSVGQGDDQYF. For the CDR3, the DNA is TGTGCCAGTAGTGTGGGACAGGGAGATGACCAGTACTTC.

In this sample, this clone turned up a few times. The chain joins TRBV2 to TRBJ2-7, with 9 bases identical to TRBD2. The trim removed 0 bases at V and 3 bases at J, leaving 3 bases unmatched. CDR3 length: 15 amino acids. Germline CDR1 SNHLY, CDR2 FYNNEI. The CDR3 sequence is CASSEALAGFYEQYF. CDR3 coding DNA: TGTGCCAGCAGTGAAGCTCTAGCGGGGTTCTACGAGCAGTACTTC.

The chain recombines TRBV5-1 with TRBJ1-2, with 8 bases that match TRBD1. The length of the CDR3 is 16 residues. V was pared by 0 bases and J by 4 bases, with 8 bases of the junction left unmatched. Germline V gene lookup returns CDR1 SGHRS and CDR2 YFSETQ. This CDR3 reads CASSLGRAGGTYGYTF. The CDR3, as DNA: TGCGCCAGCAGCTTGGGGAGGGCAGGGGGCACCTATGGCTACACCTTC.

The chain employs TRBV14 and TRBJ2-3, with 8 bases that match TRBD2. The V gene end was trimmed by 2 bases and the J gene end by 7 bases; junction bases not matched to a gene: 8. CDR1 and CDR2 (germline): SGHDN, FVKESK. The CDR3 is 15 residues long. CDR3 nucleotide sequence: TGTGCCAGCAGCCAACCCGGGACTAGTGTAAATACGCAGTATTTT. Protein product: CASSQPGTSVNTQYF.

The chain has TRBV4-1 and TRBJ1-6; D call uncertain. V was clipped by 0 bases and J by 0 bases, with 6 bases between them. CDR1 is MGHRA and CDR2 is YSYEKL in the germline V gene. This CDR3 is built from 16 residues. CDR3 bases: TGCGCCAGCAGCCAAGATTACGGCTCCTATAATTCACCCCTCCACTTT. Amino acid sequence: CASSQDYGSYNSPLHF.

This chain joins TRBV18 and TRBJ1-5, with 10 bases lining up with TRBD1. V dropped 6 bases and J dropped 2; count of bases not matched to a gene: 7. Germline CDR1 KGHSH, CDR2 LQKENI. CDR3 length equals 16 residues. The CDR3 spells CASSPTGGGGNQPQHF. The DNA for the CDR3 is TGTGCCAGCTCCCCGACAGGGGGCGGCGGCAATCAGCCCCAGCATTTT.

This rearrangement joins TRBV24-1 to TRBJ2-3, with TRBD2 matching 7 bases. This CDR3 spans 13 amino acids. V lost 9 bases to trimming and J lost 0 bases; unmatched junction nucleotides: 2. The germline V gene has CDR1 KGHDR and CDR2 SFDVKD. The CDR3 spells CATGGDSTDTQYF. CDR3 nucleotides: TGTGCCACCGGGGGGGACAGCACAGATACGCAGTATTTT.

The chain carries TRBV2 and TRBJ1-1; 9 nucleotides align to TRBD1. The germline V gene encodes CDR1 SNHLY and CDR2 FYNNEI. This CDR3 has 14 amino acids. Losses at the gene ends were 8 bases for V and 4 bases for J; bases not matched to a gene: 8. Here the CDR3 reads CASVGQGTITEAFF. CDR3 coding DNA: TGTGCCAGCGTCGGACAGGGGACCATCACTGAAGCTTTCTTT.

The chain combines TRBV4-2 with TRBJ2-5, with TRBD2 identical over 8 bases. From germline, CDR1 is LGHNA and CDR2 YNFKEQ. V trimming: 0 bases; J trimming: 5 bases; junction bases outside the gene matches: 8. CDR3 length: 16 residues. The CDR3 region is CASSQDPAGVGETQYF. CDR3 bases: TGTGCCAGCAGCCAAGATCCAGCGGGGGTAGGGGAGACCCAGTACTTC.

At least ten counts were recorded for this clone. The V call is TRBV9, the J call TRBJ2-2, with 8 bases matching TRBD1. CDR3 length equals 18 residues. Germline trimming cut 0 bases from V and 4 bases from J; bases unmatched to any gene: 11. Germline-derived CDR1 and CDR2 are SGDLS and YYNGEE. The CDR3 here is CASSVVPGETGATGELFF. CDR3 sequence (DNA): TGTGCCAGCAGCGTAGTACCCGGAGAGACAGGGGCCACCGGGGAGCTGTTTTTT.

The rearrangement uses TRBV20-1 and TRBJ2-1; 9 positions match TRBD2. Per germline, CDR1 DFQATT and CDR2 SNEGSKA (reference sequence). This CDR3 spans 16 amino acids. The V segment lost 3 bases and the J segment 0 bases; nucleotides outside the gene matches: 6. The CDR3 here is CSASFAGGPSYNEQFF. The CDR3 DNA follows: TGCAGTGCTAGTTTCGCGGGGGGGCCCTCCTACAATGAGCAGTTCTTC.